Presented here are 19 T cell receptor beta chains from one specimen sequenced in a study of blood T cells in healthy people across ages. A J-beta primer mix and a sample-barcoded 5' primer were used in a second PCR of roughly 6 to 12 cycles. TCRdb analysed the 5' RACE reads with MiXCR anew, one entry per CDR3 protein. The sample records roughly 680,000 distinct CDR3 sequences, 52% being singletons. The specimen was blood. Receptors originate from a woman of 80 years or more in good health.

The chain employs TRBV7-2 and TRBJ2-2, with D uncertain. This CDR3 is built from 14 residues. Germline V gene data show CDR1 as SGHTA and CDR2 as FQGNSA. Trimming removed 1 base from V and 1 base from J, with 4 bases in between. The CDR3 is CTSSLDGNTGELFF. CDR3 bases: TGTACCAGCAGCTTAGACGGGAACACCGGGGAGCTGTTTTTT. The full variable domain, with the rest looked up from reference TRBV7-2 and TRBJ2-2, is GAGVSQSPSNKVTEKGKDVELRCDPISGHTALYWYRQSLGQGLEFLIYFQGNSAPDKSGLPSDRFSAERTGGSVSTLTIQRTQQEDSAVYLCTSSLDGNTGELFFGEGSRLTVL.

V is TRBV4-1 and J is TRBJ2-1; 7 nucleotides agree with TRBD1. The V and J ends lost 8 bases and 0 bases, in that order; junction bases with no gene match: 7. CDR1 is MGHRA, CDR2 YSYEKL, per germline. The CDR3 runs 15 residues. The CDR3 loop reads CASRMTGSSYNEQFF. The CDR3 nucleotides are TGCGCCAGCCGCATGACAGGGAGCTCCTACAATGAGCAGTTCTTC.

The table lists this clonotype with many counts. This chain connects TRBV5-1 to TRBJ2-7; TRBD1 agrees at 7 bases. The CDR3 length is 14 residues. Per the germline V gene, CDR1 is SGHRS and CDR2 is YFSETQ. The ends lost 4 bases at V and 5 bases at J; junction bases unmatched: 9. The CDR3, as DNA: TGCGCCAGCAGCCCCAGGACGACAGGGAACGAGCAGTACTTC. Its translation is CASSPRTTGNEQYF. The whole variable domain, filled in from reference TRBV5-1 and TRBJ2-7, reads KAGVTQTPRYLIKTRGQQVTLSCSPISGHRSVSWYQQTPGQGLQFLFEYFSETQRNKGNFPGRFSGRQFSNSRSEMNVSTLELGDSALYLCASSPRTTGNEQYFGPGTRLTVT.

On this clonotype itself: One base away lies a much larger clone, so this may be a sequencing read error. V usage is TRBV4-2 and J usage is TRBJ2-3; D is perhaps TRBD1 (6 bases). CDR1 LGHNA and CDR2 YNFKEQ come from the germline V gene. The CDR3 totals 13 residues. CDR3 coding DNA: TGTGCCAGCGGTACTAGGATGACAGGTACGCAGTATTTT. This encodes CASGTRMTGTQYF.

This clonotype was counted many times. The chain links TRBV7-3 to TRBJ2-1, with 7 bases lining up with TRBD2. The CDR3 length is 15 residues. CDR1 and CDR2 from the germline V gene are SGHTA and FQGTGA. V lost 2 bases and J lost 4; bases outside the gene matches: 5. CDR3 coding DNA: TGTGCCAGCAGCTTACTGTCGGGAGGATACAATGAGCAGTTCTTC. Encoded protein: CASSLLSGGYNEQFF.

The gene calls are TRBV5-1 and TRBJ2-5, with 9 positions matching TRBD1. Trimming cost V 6 bases and J 1 base; bases outside gene matches: 7. Germline CDR1 SGHRS, CDR2 YFSETQ. The CDR3 spans 15 residues. As DNA, the CDR3 is TGCGCCAGCATTTCGACAGGGGGACCCCAAGAGACCCAGTACTTC. It specifies CASISTGGPQETQYF.

V and J are TRBV5-1 and TRBJ1-4; D is unresolved. The CDR3 spans 13 residues. Trimming stripped 4 bases from V and 5 bases from J, with 9 bases between. Germline V lookup: CDR1 SGHRS, CDR2 YFSETQ. The CDR3 DNA is TGCGCCAGCAGCCCGGGTTCGAATGAAAAACTGTTTTTT. Translating gives CASSPGSNEKLFF.

The gene calls are TRBV29-1 and TRBJ1-2; D gene unclear. The CDR3 runs 14 residues. The ends were cut back, 3 bases at V and 4 bases at J, with 15 bases in the middle. The germline V gene has CDR1 SQVTM and CDR2 ANQGSEA. The CDR3 spells CSVDITESTYGYTF. CDR3 sequence (DNA): TGCAGCGTTGATATTACCGAATCTACCTATGGCTACACCTTC.

This clonotype was counted many times. This chain uses TRBV7-2 with TRBJ2-3; D is perhaps TRBD2 (6 bases). This CDR3 spans 14 amino acids. Trimming left V 3 bases short and J 4 bases short, with 11 bases between. Looked up from germline, CDR1 is SGHTA and CDR2 is FQGNSA. The DNA of the CDR3 is TGTGCCAGCAGCTTCGGGTGGGAGGCAGATACGCAGTATTTT. It yields the protein CASSFGWEADTQYF.

This clonotype has just a few counts. V is TRBV6-1 and J is TRBJ1-5, with 7 bases matching TRBD1. Per the germline V gene, CDR1 is MNHNS and CDR2 is SASEGT. The V gene end was trimmed by 5 bases and the J gene end by 9 bases; junction bases not matched to a gene: 16. CDR3 length equals 16 residues. The CDR3 protein is CASSNPGQSGISPQHF. In nucleotides, the CDR3 is TGTGCCAGCAGTAACCCGGGACAGAGTGGAATATCGCCCCAGCATTTT.

This clonotype was counted many times. The chain links TRBV5-1 to TRBJ2-7; D might be TRBD2 (5 bases). Germline values: CDR1 SGHRS, CDR2 YFSETQ. CDR3 size: 17 residues. The germline V and J ends were trimmed by 0 bases and 6 bases, with 22 bases remaining between them. The CDR3 DNA follows: TGCGCCAGCAGCTTGGTATCCTGGGCAGAGCGAGGGCGCGAGCAGTACTTC. Protein product: CASSLVSWAERGREQYF. The full variable domain, its missing parts supplied by reference TRBV5-1 and TRBJ2-7, is KAGVTQTPRYLIKTRGQQVTLSCSPISGHRSVSWYQQTPGQGLQFLFEYFSETQRNKGNFPGRFSGRQFSNSRSEMNVSTLELGDSALYLCASSLVSWAERGREQYFGPGTRLTVT.

The V and J genes are TRBV5-1 and TRBJ1-2; 11 bases align to TRBD1. Germline loops: CDR1 SGHRS, CDR2 YFSETQ. This CDR3 spans 14 amino acids. With 2 bases clipped from V and 6 bases from J, the junction kept 3 bases outside the gene matches. CDR3 region: CASSLGQGADGYTF. The CDR3 DNA reads as TGCGCCAGCAGCTTAGGACAGGGGGCGGATGGCTACACCTTC. Variable domain in full (rest from reference TRBV5-1 and TRBJ1-2): KAGVTQTPRYLIKTRGQQVTLSCSPISGHRSVSWYQQTPGQGLQFLFEYFSETQRNKGNFPGRFSGRQFSNSRSEMNVSTLELGDSALYLCASSLGQGADGYTFGSGTRLTVV.

This clonotype was recorded at least ten times. The chain joins TRBV6-5 to TRBJ2-3; a possible D gene is TRBD2 (6 bases). Between the trimmed V and J ends, which lost 0 bases and 4 bases, there was a span of 11 bases. The CDR3 length is 15 residues. From germline, CDR1 is MNHEY and CDR2 SVGAGI. The CDR3 DNA reads TGTGCCAGCAGTTACTCCGGGGGTAGGGCAGATACGCAGTATTTT. As protein: CASSYSGGRADTQYF.

This clonotype was seen a handful of times. A read error may explain this, as a much larger clone is one base away. This chain connects TRBV28 to TRBJ2-5; 7 bases fit TRBD1. The germline V gene encodes CDR1 MDHEN and CDR2 SYDVKM. With V trimmed by 3 bases and J by 11 bases, 12 bases remained unmatched. There are 14 residues in the CDR3. CDR3 protein: CASSLGQRYNEQYF. CDR3 sequence (DNA): TGTGCCAGCAGTTTGGGACAGAGATACAATGAGCAGTACTTC.

The chain uses TRBV4-2 and TRBJ2-5; maybe TRBD1 (5 bases). With 4 bases removed from V and 3 bases from J, the gap between germline ends came to 9 bases. The germline CDR1 and CDR2 sequences are LGHNA and YNFKEQ. CDR3 length: 13 amino acids. The CDR3 sequence: CASSRGSEETQYF. CDR3 coding DNA: TGTGCCAGCAGCCGGGGCTCCGAAGAGACCCAGTACTTC.

This clonotype has ten or more counts. The chain links TRBV7-2 to TRBJ2-2; no clear D. The germline V gene encodes CDR1 SGHTA and CDR2 FQGNSA. The CDR3 has 12 amino acids. V lost 7 bases and J 4 bases, leaving 7 bases between the germline ends. The CDR3 spells CASNDPTGELFF. CDR3 in DNA: TGTGCCAGCAACGACCCCACCGGGGAGCTGTTTTTT.

This rearrangement joins TRBV29-1 to TRBJ2-3; 12 nucleotides line up with TRBD2. The J segment lost 0 bases and the V segment lost 0 bases, leaving 7 bases of the junction unmatched. The CDR3 extends over 18 amino acids. Per germline, CDR1 SQVTM and CDR2 ANQGSEA. The CDR3 coding sequence is TGCAGCGTTGAAGATCTTCGGACTAGCGGGACTAGCACAGATACGCAGTATTTT. Its translation is CSVEDLRTSGTSTDTQYF.

The CDR3 here is CASSSGRPNQPQHF. CDR3 nucleotides: TGTGCCAGCAGCAGCGGCCGCCCTAATCAGCCCCAGCATTTT. The chain uses TRBV5-6 and TRBJ1-5, with D hard to call. Trimming cost V 4 bases and J 4 bases, with 12 bases left between them. The CDR3 consists of 14 residues. Germline V gives CDR1 SGHDT, CDR2 YYEEEE. The whole variable domain, filled in from reference TRBV5-6 and TRBJ1-5, reads DAGVTQSPTHLIKTRGQQVTLRCSPKSGHDTVSWYQQALGQGPQFIFQYYEEEERQRGNFPDRFSGHQFPNYSSELNVNALLLGDSALYLCASSSGRPNQPQHFGDGTRLSIL.

This clonotype was seen repeatedly, ten times or more. The V call is TRBV2, the J call TRBJ2-7; TRBD2 matches 9 bases. The germline CDR1 and CDR2 sequences are SNHLY and FYNNEI. The CDR3 length is 13 residues. Germline trimming cut 7 bases from V and 6 bases from J; bases unmatched to any gene: 7. CDR3 residues: CASNIAGEGEQYF. The CDR3 DNA reads as TGTGCCAGCAACATAGCGGGAGAGGGCGAGCAGTACTTC.